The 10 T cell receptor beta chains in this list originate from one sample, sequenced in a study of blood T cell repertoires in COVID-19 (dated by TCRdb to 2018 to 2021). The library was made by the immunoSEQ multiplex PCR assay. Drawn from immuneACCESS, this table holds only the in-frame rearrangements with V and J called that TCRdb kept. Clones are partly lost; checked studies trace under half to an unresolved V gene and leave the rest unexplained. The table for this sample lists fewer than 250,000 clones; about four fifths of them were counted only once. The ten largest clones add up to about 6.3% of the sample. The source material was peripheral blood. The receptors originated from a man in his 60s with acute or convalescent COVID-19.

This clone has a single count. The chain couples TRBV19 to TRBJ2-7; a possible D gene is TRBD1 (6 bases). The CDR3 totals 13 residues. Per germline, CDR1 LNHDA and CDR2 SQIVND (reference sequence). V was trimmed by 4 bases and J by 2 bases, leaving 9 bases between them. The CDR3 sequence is CASSRQVTYEQYF. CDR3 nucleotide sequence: TGTGCCAGTAGTAGACAGGTTACCTACGAGCAGTACTTC.

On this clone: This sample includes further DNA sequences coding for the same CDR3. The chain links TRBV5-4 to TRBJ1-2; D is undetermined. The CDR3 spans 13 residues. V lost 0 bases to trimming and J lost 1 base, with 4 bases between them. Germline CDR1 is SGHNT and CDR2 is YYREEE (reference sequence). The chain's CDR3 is CASSLDSNYGYTF. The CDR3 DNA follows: TGTGCCAGCAGCTTGGACAGTAACTATGGCTACACCTTC.

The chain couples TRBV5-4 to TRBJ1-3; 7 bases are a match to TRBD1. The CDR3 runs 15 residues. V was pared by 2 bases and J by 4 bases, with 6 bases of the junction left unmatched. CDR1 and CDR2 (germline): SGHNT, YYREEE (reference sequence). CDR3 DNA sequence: TGTGCCAGCAGCTTACAGGGGATAGGGGGAAACACCATATATTTT. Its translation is CASSLQGIGGNTIYF.

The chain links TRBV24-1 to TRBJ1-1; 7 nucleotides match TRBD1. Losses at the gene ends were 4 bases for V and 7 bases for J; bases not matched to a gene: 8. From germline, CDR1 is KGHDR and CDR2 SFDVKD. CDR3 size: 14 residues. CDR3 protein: CATSETGRLGEAFF. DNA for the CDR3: TGTGCCACCAGTGAGACAGGGCGGCTTGGTGAAGCTTTCTTT.

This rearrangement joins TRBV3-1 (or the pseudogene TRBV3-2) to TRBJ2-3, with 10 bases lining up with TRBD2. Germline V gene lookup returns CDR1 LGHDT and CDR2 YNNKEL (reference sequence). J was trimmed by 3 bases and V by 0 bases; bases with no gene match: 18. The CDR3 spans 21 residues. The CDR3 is CASSQDVRLAGAPEGTDTQYF. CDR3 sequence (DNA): TGTGCCAGCAGCCAAGATGTCAGGCTAGCGGGGGCTCCTGAGGGGACAGATACGCAGTATTTT.

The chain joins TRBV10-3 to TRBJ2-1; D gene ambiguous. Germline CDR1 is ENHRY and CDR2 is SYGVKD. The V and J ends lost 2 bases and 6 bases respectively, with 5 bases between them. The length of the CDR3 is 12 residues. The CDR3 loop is CAISEGTNEQFF. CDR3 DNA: TGTGCCATCAGTGAGGGCACCAATGAGCAGTTCTTC.

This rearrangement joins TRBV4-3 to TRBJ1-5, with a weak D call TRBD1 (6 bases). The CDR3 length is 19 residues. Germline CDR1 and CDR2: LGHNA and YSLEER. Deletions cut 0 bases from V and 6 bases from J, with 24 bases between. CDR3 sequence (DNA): TGCGCCAGCAGCCAAGATAGGCCCCGAGGTGGGGGGGACACTCAGCCCCAGCATTTT. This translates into CASSQDRPRGGGDTQPQHF.

The CDR3 sequence: CASSTSSYNEQFF. The CDR3 nucleotides read TGTGCCAGCAGCACAAGCTCCTACAATGAGCAGTTCTTC. The V call is TRBV6-5, the J call TRBJ2-1; D gene unclear. The germline CDR1 and CDR2 sequences are MNHEY and SVGAGI. Trimming removed 6 bases from V and 0 bases from J, with 6 bases in between. The CDR3 spans 13 residues.

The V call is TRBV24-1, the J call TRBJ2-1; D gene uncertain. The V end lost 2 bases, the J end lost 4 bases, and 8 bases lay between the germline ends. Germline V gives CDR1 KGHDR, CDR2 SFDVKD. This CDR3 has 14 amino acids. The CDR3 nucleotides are TGTGCCACCAGTGATTCGGGTCGGTACAATGAGCAGTTCTTC. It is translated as CATSDSGRYNEQFF.

CDR3 protein: CASTGTVNTGELFF. The CDR3 bases are TGTGCCAGCACCGGGACAGTAAACACCGGGGAGCTGTTTTTT. This chain uses TRBV5-4 with TRBJ2-2; 7 bases match TRBD1. V lost 6 bases to trimming and J lost 2 bases; unmatched junction nucleotides: 4. CDR1 and CDR2 (germline): SGHNT, YYREEE (reference sequence). The CDR3 covers 14 residues.